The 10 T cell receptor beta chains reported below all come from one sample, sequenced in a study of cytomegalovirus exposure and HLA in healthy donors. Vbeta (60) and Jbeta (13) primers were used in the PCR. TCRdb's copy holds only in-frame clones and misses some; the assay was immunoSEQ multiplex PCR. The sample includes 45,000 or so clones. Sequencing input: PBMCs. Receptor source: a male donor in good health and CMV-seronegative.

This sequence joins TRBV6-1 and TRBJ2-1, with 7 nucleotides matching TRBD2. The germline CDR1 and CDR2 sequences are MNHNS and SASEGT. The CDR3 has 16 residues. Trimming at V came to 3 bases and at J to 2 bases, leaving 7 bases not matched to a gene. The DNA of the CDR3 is TGTGCCAGCAGTGACGTAATCGCGGGAGCCTACAATGAGCAGTTCTTC. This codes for CASSDVIAGAYNEQFF.

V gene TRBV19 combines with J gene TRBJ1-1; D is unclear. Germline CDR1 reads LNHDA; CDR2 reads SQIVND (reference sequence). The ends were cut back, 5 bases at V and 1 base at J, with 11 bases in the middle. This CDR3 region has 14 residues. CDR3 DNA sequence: TGTGCCAGTAGTCTGGAGCCCCAGAACACTGAAGCTTTCTTT. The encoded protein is CASSLEPQNTEAFF.

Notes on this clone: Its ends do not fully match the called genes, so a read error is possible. This CDR3 reads CASAPYSGRANTGELFF. CDR3 coding DNA: TGTGCCAGCGCACCATACTCCGGGAGGGCGAACACCGGGGAGCTGTTTTTT. V gene TRBV18 combines with J gene TRBJ2-2; TRBD2 aligns across 8 bases. The germline gives CDR1 KGHSH, CDR2 LQKENI. The CDR3 extends over 17 amino acids.

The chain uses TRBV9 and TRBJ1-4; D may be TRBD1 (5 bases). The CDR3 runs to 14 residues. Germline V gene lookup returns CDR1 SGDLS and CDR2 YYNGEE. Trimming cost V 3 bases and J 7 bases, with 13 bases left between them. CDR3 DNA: TGTGCCAGCAGCGCACGACAGATACCTGAAAAACTGTTTTTT. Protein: CASSARQIPEKLFF. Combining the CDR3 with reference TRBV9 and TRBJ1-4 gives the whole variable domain DSGVTQTPKHLITATGQRVTLRCSPRSGDLSVYWYQQSLDQGLQFLIQYYNGEERAKGNILERFSAQQFPDLHSELNLSSLELGDSALYFCASSARQIPEKLFFGSGTQLSVL.

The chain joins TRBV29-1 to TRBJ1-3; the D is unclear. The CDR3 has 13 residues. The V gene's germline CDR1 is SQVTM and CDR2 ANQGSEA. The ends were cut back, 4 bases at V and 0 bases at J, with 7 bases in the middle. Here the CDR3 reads CSVVQDSGNTIYF. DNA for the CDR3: TGCAGCGTTGTGCAGGACTCTGGAAACACCATATATTTT.

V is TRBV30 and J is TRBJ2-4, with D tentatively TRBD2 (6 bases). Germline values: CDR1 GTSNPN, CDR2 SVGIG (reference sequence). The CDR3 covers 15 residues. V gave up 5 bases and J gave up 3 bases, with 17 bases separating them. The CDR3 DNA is TGTGCCTGGGAAAATCCTACGGGGGTCAAAAACATTCAGTACTTC. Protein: CAWENPTGVKNIQYF.

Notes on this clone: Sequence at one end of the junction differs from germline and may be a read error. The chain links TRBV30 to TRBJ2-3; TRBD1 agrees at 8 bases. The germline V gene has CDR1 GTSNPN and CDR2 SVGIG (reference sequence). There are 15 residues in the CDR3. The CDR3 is CAGSHRDRYTDTQYF. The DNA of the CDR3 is TGTGCCGGGAGTCACCGGGACAGGTACACAGATACGCAGTATTTT.

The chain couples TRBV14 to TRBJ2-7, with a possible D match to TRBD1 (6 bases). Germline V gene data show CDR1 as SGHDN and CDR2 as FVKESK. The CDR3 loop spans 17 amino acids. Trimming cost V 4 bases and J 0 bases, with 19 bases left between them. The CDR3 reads CASSRGQQPPSSYEQYF. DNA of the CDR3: TGTGCCAGCAGCCGGGGACAACAGCCCCCCAGCTCCTACGAGCAGTACTTC.

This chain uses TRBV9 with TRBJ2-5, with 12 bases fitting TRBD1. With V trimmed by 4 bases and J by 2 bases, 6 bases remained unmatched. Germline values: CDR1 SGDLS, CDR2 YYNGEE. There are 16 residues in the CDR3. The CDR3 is CASSPTGQGAQETQYF. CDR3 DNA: TGTGCCAGCAGCCCGACGGGACAGGGGGCGCAAGAGACCCAGTACTTC.

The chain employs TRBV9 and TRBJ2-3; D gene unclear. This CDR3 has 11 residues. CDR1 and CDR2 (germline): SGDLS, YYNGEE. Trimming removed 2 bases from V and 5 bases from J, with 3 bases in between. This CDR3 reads CASSVGDTQYF. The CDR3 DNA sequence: TGTGCCAGCAGCGTCGGAGATACGCAGTATTTT.